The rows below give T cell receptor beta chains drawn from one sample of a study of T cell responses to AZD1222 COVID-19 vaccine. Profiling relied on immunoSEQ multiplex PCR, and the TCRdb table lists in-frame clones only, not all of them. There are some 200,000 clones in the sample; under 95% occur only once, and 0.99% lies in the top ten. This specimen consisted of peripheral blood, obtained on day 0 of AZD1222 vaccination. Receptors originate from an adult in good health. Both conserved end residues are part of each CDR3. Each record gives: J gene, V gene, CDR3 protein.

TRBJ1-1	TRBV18	CASSLFFGTETMNTEAFF
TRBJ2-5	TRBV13	CASSPRTSAQETQYF
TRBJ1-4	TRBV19	CARTPGQGCEKLFF
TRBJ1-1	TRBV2	CASSESRNTEAFF
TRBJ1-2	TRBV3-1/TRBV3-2	CASSPWPAYGYTF
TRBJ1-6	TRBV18	CASSPHPLTDSYNSPLHF
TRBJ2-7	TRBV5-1	CASSLGTSGSSYEQYF
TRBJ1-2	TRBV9	CASSVGPVSPNYGYTF
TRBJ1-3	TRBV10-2	CASSQTDSGNTIYF
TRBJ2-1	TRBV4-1	CASSLSRKGSYNEQFF
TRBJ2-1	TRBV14	CASSPGTSGYNEQFF
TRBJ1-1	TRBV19	CASSTIPDMNTEAFF
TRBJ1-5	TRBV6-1	CASSEAVGNNQPQHF
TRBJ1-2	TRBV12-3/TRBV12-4	CASSAGTGKGYTF
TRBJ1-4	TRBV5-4	CASRRDRGREKLFF
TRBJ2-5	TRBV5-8	CASSRRSGGQETQYF
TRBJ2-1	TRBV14	CASSFRGSYNEQFF
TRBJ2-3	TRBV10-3	CAISQGSTDTQYF
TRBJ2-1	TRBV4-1	CASTDSGRITDEQFF
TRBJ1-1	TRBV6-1	CASSDSDPYPGQTF
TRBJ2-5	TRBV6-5	CASSFRTGTQETQYF
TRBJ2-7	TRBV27	CASSLRSGVAFYEQYF
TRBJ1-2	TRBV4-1	CASSQAATGGVYGYTF
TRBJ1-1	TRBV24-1	CATSDSRRTEAFF